This T cell receptor delta chain was sequenced during a study of Vδ1+ human thymocytes. Study findings and constraints: In the thymus, TRG and TRD repertoires looked highly polyclonal with Gaussian CDR3 lengths. About 20% of thymic delta-chain sequences were Vdelta2, with few Vdelta3, unlike blood Vdelta1+ controls. TRD repertoires were essentially private, unlike widely shared TRG clonotypes.

Turning to this clone: Its antigen is still unknown.

Purity of the sorted Vdelta1+ thymocytes ranged from 98% to 99.6%. The CDR3 has 21 amino acids. Germline V lookup: CDR1 TSWWSYY, CDR2 QGS. J gave up 0 bases and V 2 bases, and 15 bases lay outside the gene matches. Extracted RNA was reverse transcribed into cDNA. CDR3 amplicons came from multiplex PCR with pooled V-gene forward and constant-region reverse primers. TCRdb ran CATT on the multiplex PCR reads. Of 20,000 to 25,000 delta-chain clones listed, 25% to 30% are singletons. Material: Vdelta1+ gamma-delta thymocytes from the thymus. Subset given: FACS-sorted CD3+ TCRalphabeta- TCRVdelta1+ TCRVdelta2- thymocytes. The receptor was isolated from a boy in the first two years of life who had congenital heart surgery. The chain employs TRDV1 and TRDJ1; 13 positions agree with TRDD3. The CDR3 spells CALGEYSHVLGDTGDTDKLIF. The CDR3 DNA reads as TGTGCTCTTGGGGAATATTCCCACGTACTGGGGGATACGGGGGACACCGATAAACTCATCTTT.